One and the same sample provided the 22 T cell receptor beta chains below, sequenced in a study of blood T cell repertoires in COVID-19. The repertoire was sequenced with immunoSEQ multiplex PCR; TCRdb's copy has only in-frame clones and lacks some. This table has 200,000 to 250,000 clones, less than 85% appearing once. Material for sequencing was peripheral blood. The receptors here all came from a woman aged 65 to 85 with acute or convalescent COVID-19.

This rearrangement joins TRBV19 to TRBJ2-2; unclear D gene. Germline V gene data show CDR1 as LNHDA and CDR2 as SQIVND (reference sequence). Trimming left V 3 bases short and J 2 bases short, with 13 bases between. The CDR3 loop spans 16 amino acids. CDR3 sequence: CASSILRVTNTGELFF. CDR3 DNA: TGTGCCAGTAGTATTCTCCGGGTAACTAACACCGGGGAGCTGTTTTTT.

The chain employs TRBV5-4 and TRBJ2-1; 9 bases match TRBD1. Germline values: CDR1 SGHNT, CDR2 YYREEE (reference sequence). The length of the CDR3 is 16 residues. Losses at the gene ends were 3 bases for V and 9 bases for J; bases not matched to a gene: 13. The CDR3 sequence is CASSSGRTGVDGEQFF. The CDR3 DNA sequence: TGTGCCAGCAGCTCAGGGCGGACAGGGGTAGACGGTGAGCAGTTCTTC.

This rearrangement joins TRBV28 to TRBJ2-3; 8 bases map to TRBD1. The CDR3 is 17 amino acids. CDR1 and CDR2 from the germline V gene are MDHEN and SYDVKM. Trimming at V came to 2 bases and at J to 0 bases, leaving 7 bases not matched to a gene. CDR3 nucleotides: TGTGCCAGCAGTTTAGAAACAGGGGGTACTAGCACAGATACGCAGTATTTT. It yields the protein CASSLETGGTSTDTQYF.

In its sample, this clone was seen once. The chain employs TRBV18 and TRBJ1-3, with 9 bases identical to TRBD1. From germline, CDR1 is KGHSH and CDR2 LQKENI. The CDR3 totals 17 residues. Trimming cost V 3 bases and J 2 bases; bases outside gene matches: 8. The CDR3 is CASSPKGTGIAGNTIYF. Written as DNA, the CDR3 is TGTGCCAGCTCACCGAAGGGGACAGGGATCGCTGGAAACACCATATATTTT.

The chain carries TRBV18 and TRBJ1-1; weak D call: TRBD1 (6 bases). This CDR3 is 16 amino acids long. V was cut by 1 base and J by 3 bases, with 15 bases left in between. Germline V gives CDR1 KGHSH, CDR2 LQKENI. The CDR3 here is CASSPLGGASYTEAFF. The CDR3 DNA follows: TGTGCCAGCTCACCACTTGGGGGCGCATCGTACACTGAAGCTTTCTTT.

This sequence joins TRBV29-1 and TRBJ1-3; 7 bases are shared with TRBD1. V trimming: 6 bases; J trimming: 0 bases; junction bases outside the gene matches: 5. CDR1 and CDR2 from the germline V gene are SQVTM and ANQGSEA. The CDR3 runs to 14 residues. CDR3 DNA: TGCAGCGTGGAACAGGGGAGCTCTGGAAACACCATATATTTT. It specifies CSVEQGSSGNTIYF.

V usage is TRBV7-2 and J usage is TRBJ1-6, with D possibly being TRBD1 (6 bases). V was shortened by 3 bases and J by 5 bases, with 14 bases between the two germline ends. This CDR3 spans 16 amino acids. Germline V gene data show CDR1 as SGHTA and CDR2 as FQGNSA. The CDR3 sequence is CASSLDRTADNSPLHF. In DNA, the CDR3 is TGTGCCAGCAGCTTGGATAGGACAGCGGATAATTCACCCCTCCACTTT. The full variable domain, with the rest looked up from reference TRBV7-2 and TRBJ1-6, is GAGVSQSPSNKVTEKGKDVELRCDPISGHTALYWYRQSLGQGLEFLIYFQGNSAPDKSGLPSDRFSAERTGGSVSTLTIQRTQQEDSAVYLCASSLDRTADNSPLHFGNGTRLTVT.

V is TRBV7-9 and J is TRBJ2-2; the D is unclear. The CDR3 is made up of 14 amino acids. V dropped 2 bases and J dropped 6 bases, with 10 bases sitting between them. Germline V lookup: CDR1 SEHNR, CDR2 FQNEAQ (reference sequence). CDR3 sequence reads: CASSLNPIPGELFF. The CDR3 DNA reads TGTGCCAGCAGCTTAAATCCTATTCCCGGGGAGCTGTTTTTT. The full variable domain, with the rest looked up from reference TRBV7-9 and TRBJ2-2, is DTGVSQNPRHKITKRGQNVTFRCDPISEHNRLYWYRQTLGQGPEFLTYFQNEAQLEKSRLLSDRFSAERPKGSFSTLEIQRTEQGDSAMYLCASSLNPIPGELFFGEGSRLTVL.

This clone was recorded a few times. The chain has TRBV12-3 or TRBV12-4 and TRBJ1-1; D unclear. Trimming took 6 bases from V and 7 from J, leaving 9 bases between them. This CDR3 is built from 11 residues. CDR3 in DNA: TGTGCCAGCAGAACGGGAATTGAAGCTTTCTTT. Protein: CASRTGIEAFF.

This clone was counted a few times. The chain employs TRBV29-1 and TRBJ2-7, with D perhaps matching TRBD2 (5 bases). Trimming removed 5 bases from V and 3 bases from J, with 20 bases in between. The germline gives CDR1 SQVTM, CDR2 ANQGSEA. This CDR3 comprises 15 residues. This CDR3 is CSVLGSSGNHYEQYF. CDR3 coding DNA: TGCAGCGTTTTAGGTAGTTCCGGGAATCACTACGAGCAGTACTTC.

The chain links TRBV5-4 to TRBJ2-5; the D gene is possibly TRBD1 (5 bases). The CDR3 contains 14 residues. Germline values: CDR1 SGHNT, CDR2 YYREEE (reference sequence). V was pared by 2 bases and J by 1 base, with 9 bases between. The CDR3 loop is CASSLRQGQETQYF. The CDR3 DNA sequence: TGTGCCAGCAGCTTAAGGCAGGGCCAAGAGACCCAGTACTTC.

This chain uses TRBV27 with TRBJ1-5; D call uncertain. This CDR3 has 14 residues. The germline V gene has CDR1 MNHEY and CDR2 SMNVEV (reference sequence). The V end was cut by 4 bases, the J end by 3 bases, with 10 bases between. CDR3 DNA: TGTGCCAGCAGTTCTCTCGAGGCCAATCAGCCCCAGCATTTT. This gives the protein CASSSLEANQPQHF.

The chain carries TRBV5-1 and TRBJ1-4; possibly TRBD1 for D (5 bases). Germline V CDR1 and CDR2: SGHRS, YFSETQ. Trimming left V 3 bases short and J 7 bases short, with 13 bases between. This CDR3 comprises 14 residues. The CDR3, as DNA: TGCGCCAGCAGCTGGGGGGTGGGAAGTGAAAAACTGTTTTTT. Translated: CASSWGVGSEKLFF.

Note on this clone: The same CDR3 also results from other DNA sequences found in this sample. The chain has TRBV5-1 and TRBJ1-4; TRBD1 matches at 8 bases. V lost 0 bases and J lost 7; bases outside the gene matches: 5. The CDR3 is made up of 15 amino acids. In germline, CDR1 is SGHRS, CDR2 YFSETQ. In DNA, the CDR3 is TGCGCCAGCAGCTTGGAGCAGGGGGCATCTGAAAAACTGTTTTTT. The encoded protein is CASSLEQGASEKLFF.

This clone has a handful of counts. The rearrangement uses TRBV19 and TRBJ1-4; no clear D. CDR3 length: 14 residues. Germline CDR1 and CDR2: LNHDA and SQIVND (reference sequence). The V gene lost 5 bases and the J gene lost 8 bases, with 15 bases spanning the gap. In nucleotides, the CDR3 is TGTGCCAGTAGTGCGACTTGGGTAGAAGAAAAACTGTTTTTT. As protein: CASSATWVEEKLFF.

The chain carries TRBV2 and TRBJ1-5, with a weak D call TRBD1 (6 bases). Per the germline V gene, CDR1 is SNHLY and CDR2 is FYNNEI. CDR3 length: 14 residues. V lost 5 bases to trimming and J lost 3 bases, with 11 bases between them. Here the CDR3 DNA reads TGTGCCAGCAGTCTGGGGGCTCCCAATCAGCCCCAGCATTTT. Residues: CASSLGAPNQPQHF. Full variable domain (remainder filled in from reference TRBV2 and TRBJ1-5): EPEVTQTPSHQVTQMGQEVILRCVPISNHLYFYWYRQILGQKVEFLVSFYNNEISEKSEIFDDQFSVERPDGSNFTLKIRSTKLEDSAMYFCASSLGAPNQPQHFGDGTRLSIL.

The rearrangement joins TRBV29-1 to TRBJ2-3; D ambiguous. Germline loops: CDR1 SQVTM, CDR2 ANQGSEA. CDR3 length: 13 residues. Deletions cut 3 bases from V and 5 bases from J, with 12 bases between. CDR3 nucleotide sequence: TGCAGCGTTGACGATCGATCGGTAGATACGCAGTATTTT. Its protein product is CSVDDRSVDTQYF.

This sequence joins TRBV19 and TRBJ1-5, with 9 bases aligning to TRBD1. CDR1 is LNHDA and CDR2 is SQIVND in the germline V gene (reference sequence). This CDR3 region has 17 residues. Trimming cost V 10 bases and J 0 bases; bases outside gene matches: 13. The DNA for the CDR3 is TGTGCCACCCGGGGACAGGGAGGTGGGTTTAGCAATCAGCCCCAGCATTTT. Protein product: CATRGQGGGFSNQPQHF.

The rearrangement links TRBV28 to TRBJ1-5, with D possibly being TRBD1 (6 bases). The CDR3 runs to 12 residues. Trimming removed 7 bases at V and 8 bases at J, with 12 bases between. Germline CDR1 MDHEN, CDR2 SYDVKM. CDR3: CASTFRGKPQHF. The CDR3 DNA is TGTGCCAGCACATTCAGGGGTAAGCCCCAGCATTTT.

The chain uses TRBV27 and TRBJ2-7; tentatively, D is TRBD1 (6 bases). The V gene lost 3 bases and the J gene lost 0 bases, with 9 bases spanning the gap. Germline V gene data show CDR1 as MNHEY and CDR2 as SMNVEV (reference sequence). This CDR3 is 14 amino acids long. The CDR3 sequence is CASSLGAYSYEQYF. The CDR3 DNA is TGTGCCAGCAGTTTGGGGGCGTACTCCTACGAGCAGTACTTC.

CDR3 sequence: CASSSYSGTGLWRYTF. The CDR3 DNA is TGTGCCAGCAGTTCCTATTCCGGGACAGGGCTTTGGCGCTACACCTTC. The chain uses TRBV28 and TRBJ1-2; TRBD1 matches at 9 bases. V shed 4 bases and J 9 bases; nucleotides not matched to a gene: 15. Germline lookup yields CDR1 MDHEN and CDR2 SYDVKM. CDR3 length equals 16 residues.

This clone came up many times. The rearrangement links TRBV28 to TRBJ1-2; D not resolved. CDR3 length equals 16 residues. Germline loops: CDR1 MDHEN, CDR2 SYDVKM. V shed 4 bases and J shed 0 bases, with 15 bases lying between them. The CDR3 sequence: CASSSPGRAANYGYTF. In DNA, the CDR3 is TGTGCCAGCAGTTCCCCGGGAAGGGCAGCTAACTATGGCTACACCTTC.